Detailed here is one TCR beta chain. Its specificity is unknown. The CDR3 contains 16 residues. CDR1 is MNHEY, CDR2 SMNVEV, per germline (reference sequence). This entry comes from a study of T cells expressing NK-cell markers. Study context: The study drew TCR beta repertoires from sorted CD3+CD56+NKG2C+, CD3+CD56+NKG2C- and CD3+CD56-NKG2C+ T cells. Whole-study findings and limits: The CD3+CD56-NKG2C+ fraction of a handful of donors was likewise dominated by these clonotypes.

TCRdb reprocessed the 5' RACE reads and keeps a single row for each CDR3 protein, giving no DNA. This listing includes 500,000 to 700,000 distinct CDR3 sequences. This TCR derives from a man between 18 and 35 years old in good health. Sequencing used blood T cells: a sorted CD56 or NKG2C T cell subset, CD4+ or CD8+ T cells, or bulk PBMC T cells (not recorded which). The rearrangement joins TRBV27 to TRBJ2-3; the D call from TCRdb, TRBD2, cannot be confirmed without DNA. The CDR3 sequence: CASSLLAGLEGDTQYF.